This TCR beta chain is from a study of early T cells in non-severe SARS-CoV-2 infection. One entry per CDR3 protein, called by TCRdb with MiXCR from the 5' RACE reads. The sample has tens of thousands of distinct CDR3 sequences; 9.5% to 15% are singletons. This specimen was whole blood, taken at baseline. The clonotype originates from an adult who was a healthcare worker with PCR-confirmed SARS-CoV-2 infection or an uninfected control (not recorded which).

The CDR3, as DNA: TGTGCCAGCAGACCAACAGGGGTCTACGAGCAGTACTTC. Translation: CASRPTGVYEQYF. The chain combines TRBV11-2 with TRBJ2-7; 7 bases map to TRBD1. The CDR3 is 13 residues long. V lost 6 bases to trimming and J lost 3 bases; unmatched junction nucleotides: 5. Germline V gives CDR1 SGHAT, CDR2 FQNNGV.